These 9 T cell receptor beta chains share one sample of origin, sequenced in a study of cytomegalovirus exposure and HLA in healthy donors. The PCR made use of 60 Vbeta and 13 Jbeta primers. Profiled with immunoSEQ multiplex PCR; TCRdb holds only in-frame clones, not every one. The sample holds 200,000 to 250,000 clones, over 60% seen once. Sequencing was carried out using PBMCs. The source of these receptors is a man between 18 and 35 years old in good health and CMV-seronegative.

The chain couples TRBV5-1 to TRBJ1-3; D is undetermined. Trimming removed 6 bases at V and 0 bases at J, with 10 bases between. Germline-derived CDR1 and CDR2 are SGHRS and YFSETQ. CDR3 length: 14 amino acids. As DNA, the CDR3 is TGCGCCAGCATAGAGGGTCCCTCTGGAAACACCATATATTTT. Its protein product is CASIEGPSGNTIYF.

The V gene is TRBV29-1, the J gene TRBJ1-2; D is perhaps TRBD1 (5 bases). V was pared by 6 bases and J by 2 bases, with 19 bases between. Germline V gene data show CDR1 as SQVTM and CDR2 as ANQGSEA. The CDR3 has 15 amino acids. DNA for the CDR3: TGCAGCGTCCGTGGGGGGAACCGAGGGAACTATGGCTACACCTTC. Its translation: CSVRGGNRGNYGYTF. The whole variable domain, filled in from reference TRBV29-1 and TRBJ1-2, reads SAVISQKPSRDICQRGTSLTIQCQVDSQVTMMFWYRQQPGQSLTLIATANQGSEATYESGFVIDKFPISRPNLTFSTLTVSNMSPEDSSIYLCSVRGGNRGNYGYTFGSGTRLTVV.

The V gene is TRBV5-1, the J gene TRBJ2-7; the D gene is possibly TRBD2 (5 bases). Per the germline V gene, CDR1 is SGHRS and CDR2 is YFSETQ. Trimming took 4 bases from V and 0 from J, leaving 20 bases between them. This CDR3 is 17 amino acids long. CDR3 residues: CASSLLSFGAGSYEQYF. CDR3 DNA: TGCGCCAGCAGCCTCCTTAGTTTCGGTGCGGGCTCCTACGAGCAGTACTTC. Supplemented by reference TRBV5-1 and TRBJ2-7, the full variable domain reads KAGVTQTPRYLIKTRGQQVTLSCSPISGHRSVSWYQQTPGQGLQFLFEYFSETQRNKGNFPGRFSGRQFSNSRSEMNVSTLELGDSALYLCASSLLSFGAGSYEQYFGPGTRLTVT.

In DNA form, the CDR3 reads TGTGCCAGCAGCTTGTATAGCCTGCAAGAGACCCAGTACTTC. It yields the protein CASSLYSLQETQYF. J is TRBJ2-5 and V is TRBV5-5; D gene uncertain. Germline-derived CDR1 and CDR2 are SGHKS and YYEKEE (reference sequence). CDR3 length: 14 residues. V was trimmed by 1 base and J by 2 bases, leaving 9 bases between them. Complete variable domain (other parts from reference TRBV5-5 and TRBJ2-5): DAGVTQSPTHLIKTRGQQVTLRCSPISGHKSVSWYQQVLGQGPQFIFQYYEKEERGRGNFPDRFSARQFPNYSSELNVNALLLGDSALYLCASSLYSLQETQYFGPGTRLLVL.

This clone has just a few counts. In DNA, the CDR3 is TGTGCCAACCGCGGGACAGGCACCTACGAGCAGTACTTC. Encoded protein: CANRGTGTYEQYF. The chain joins TRBV2 to TRBJ2-7; 8 bases agree with TRBD1. CDR1 and CDR2 from the germline V gene are SNHLY and FYNNEI. The CDR3 is 13 residues long. Trimming removed 10 bases from V and 2 bases from J; junction bases left unmatched: 7.

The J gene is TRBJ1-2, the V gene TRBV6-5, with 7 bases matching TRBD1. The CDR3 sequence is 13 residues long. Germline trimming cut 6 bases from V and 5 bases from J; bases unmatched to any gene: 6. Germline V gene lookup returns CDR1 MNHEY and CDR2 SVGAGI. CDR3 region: CASSQQGRYGYTF. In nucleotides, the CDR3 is TGTGCCAGCAGCCAACAGGGGAGGTATGGCTACACCTTC.

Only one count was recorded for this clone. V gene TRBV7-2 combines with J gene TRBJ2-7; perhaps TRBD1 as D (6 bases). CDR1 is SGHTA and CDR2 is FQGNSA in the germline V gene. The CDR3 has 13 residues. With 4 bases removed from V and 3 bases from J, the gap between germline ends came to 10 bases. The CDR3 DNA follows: TGTGCCAGCAGCTCCACAGGGATCTACGAGCAGTACTTC. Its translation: CASSSTGIYEQYF. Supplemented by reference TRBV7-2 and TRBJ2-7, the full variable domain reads GAGVSQSPSNKVTEKGKDVELRCDPISGHTALYWYRQSLGQGLEFLIYFQGNSAPDKSGLPSDRFSAERTGGSVSTLTIQRTQQEDSAVYLCASSSTGIYEQYFGPGTRLTVT.

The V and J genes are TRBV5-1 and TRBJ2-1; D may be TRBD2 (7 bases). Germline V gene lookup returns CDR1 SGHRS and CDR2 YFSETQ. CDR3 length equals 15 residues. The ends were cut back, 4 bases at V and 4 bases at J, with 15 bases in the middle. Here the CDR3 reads CASSPEGGDYNEQFF. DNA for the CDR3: TGCGCCAGCAGCCCCGAGGGGGGGGATTACAATGAGCAGTTCTTC.

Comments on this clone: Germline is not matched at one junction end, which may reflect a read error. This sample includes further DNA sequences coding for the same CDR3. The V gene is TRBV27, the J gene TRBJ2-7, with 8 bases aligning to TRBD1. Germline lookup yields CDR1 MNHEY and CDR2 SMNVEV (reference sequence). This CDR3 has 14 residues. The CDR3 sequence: CASTRTGSSYEQYF. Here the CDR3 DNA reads TGTGCCAGCACGAGGACAGGGAGCTCCTACGAGCAATACTTC.